Presented here are 9 T cell receptor beta chains from one specimen sequenced in a study of vaccination and CD4 T cells after COVID-19. The study sequenced cultured CD4+ T cell DNA using the Oncomine TCR Beta short-read assay. TCRdb used MiXCR to reprocess the PCR reads, holding one entry per CDR3 protein. The repertoire holds roughly 20,000 distinct CDR3 sequences, with around 68% as singletons. For these TCRs, the target antigens are not known. The treatment here: approximately nine-day PBMC culture with coronavirus spike peptide pools or control peptides (ViraFEST assay). The sample here was CD4+ T cells from blood, cultured in vitro, taken before SARS-CoV-2 vaccination. These receptors originate from a human donor who received a COVID-19 vaccine.

The chain uses TRBV30 and TRBJ1-2; D uncertain. Trimming pared 0 bases from V and 8 bases from J, leaving 10 bases between. Looked up from germline, CDR1 is GTSNPN and CDR2 is SVGIG (reference sequence). The CDR3 consists of 12 residues. CDR3 sequence: CAWSVMRVGYTF. In nucleotides, the CDR3 is TGTGCCTGGAGTGTCATGCGGGTCGGCTACACCTTC.

Written as DNA, the CDR3 is TGCAGTGCTAGATCCCCGACAGGGGTGACCTACAATGAGCAGTTCTTC. Its protein product is CSARSPTGVTYNEQFF. The chain combines TRBV20-1 with TRBJ2-1, with 8 bases fitting TRBD1. Unmatched junction bases numbered 8, after V lost 2 bases and J lost 2 bases. In germline, CDR1 is DFQATT, CDR2 SNEGSKA (reference sequence). CDR3 length: 16 amino acids.

This clonotype was detected only a few times. The genes are TRBV20-1 and TRBJ1-1, with no clear D. Germline V gene sequence: CDR1 DFQATT, CDR2 SNEGSKA (reference sequence). CDR3 length: 11 residues. V lost 5 bases and J lost 1, with 5 bases in between. The chain's CDR3 is CSAPENTEAFF. The DNA of the CDR3 is TGCAGTGCTCCAGAGAACACTGAAGCTTTCTTT.

This clonotype was counted between two and nine times. The chain is built from TRBV5-8 and TRBJ1-5; D gene unclear. The CDR3 length is 11 residues. V was clipped by 3 bases and J by 5 bases, with 3 bases between them. Germline V gene lookup returns CDR1 SGHTS and CDR2 YDEGEE. The CDR3 loop is CASSSYQPQHF. The CDR3 coding sequence is TGTGCCAGCAGCTCCTATCAGCCCCAGCATTTT.

For the CDR3, the DNA is TGTGCCAGCAGTGAGGGCTCGGGGACTGAAGCTTTCTTT. It yields the protein CASSEGSGTEAFF. The rearrangement links TRBV2 to TRBJ1-1, with D hard to call. CDR3 length equals 13 residues. Trimming shortened V by 3 bases and J by 5 bases, and 10 bases separated the two germline ends. Germline V gene sequence: CDR1 SNHLY, CDR2 FYNNEI. The entire variable domain, with the rest obtained from reference TRBV2 and TRBJ1-1, is as follows: EPEVTQTPSHQVTQMGQEVILRCVPISNHLYFYWYRQILGQKVEFLVSFYNNEISEKSEIFDDQFSVERPDGSNFTLKIRSTKLEDSAMYFCASSEGSGTEAFFGQGTRLTVV.

V gene TRBV5-1 combines with J gene TRBJ1-1; TRBD1 might be the D (5 bases). The V and J ends lost 4 bases and 1 base respectively, with 17 bases between them. Germline-derived CDR1 and CDR2 are SGHRS and YFSETQ. The CDR3 consists of 16 residues. CDR3 in amino acids: CASSNGPTGRNTEAFF. DNA of the CDR3: TGCGCCAGCAGCAACGGACCAACAGGAAGGAACACTGAAGCTTTCTTT.

The CDR3 DNA is TGTGCCAGTAGTATAAGGGCAGACCGGGAGCTGTTTTTT. Translating it yields CASSIRADRELFF. The chain links TRBV19 to TRBJ2-2; D remains ambiguous. The CDR3 consists of 13 residues. Germline V CDR1 and CDR2: LNHDA, SQIVND (reference sequence). Trimming removed 2 bases from V and 9 bases from J, with 10 bases in between.

The chain has TRBV6-1 and TRBJ1-6; D call uncertain. Germline V lookup: CDR1 MNHNS, CDR2 SASEGT. The length of the CDR3 is 14 residues. Trimming cost V 6 bases and J 0 bases, with 6 bases left between them. Written as DNA, the CDR3 is TGTGCCAGCAGCTTTAGCTCCTATAATTCACCCCTCCACTTT. This gives the protein CASSFSSYNSPLHF.

The chain links TRBV20-1 to TRBJ1-5; the D is unclear. This CDR3 has 16 residues. Trimming stripped 2 bases from V and 2 bases from J, with 16 bases between. CDR1 is DFQATT and CDR2 is SNEGSKA in the germline V gene (reference sequence). The CDR3 region is CSARYVGRGGNQPQHF. In DNA, the CDR3 is TGCAGTGCTAGATATGTAGGGAGAGGCGGCAATCAGCCCCAGCATTTT.